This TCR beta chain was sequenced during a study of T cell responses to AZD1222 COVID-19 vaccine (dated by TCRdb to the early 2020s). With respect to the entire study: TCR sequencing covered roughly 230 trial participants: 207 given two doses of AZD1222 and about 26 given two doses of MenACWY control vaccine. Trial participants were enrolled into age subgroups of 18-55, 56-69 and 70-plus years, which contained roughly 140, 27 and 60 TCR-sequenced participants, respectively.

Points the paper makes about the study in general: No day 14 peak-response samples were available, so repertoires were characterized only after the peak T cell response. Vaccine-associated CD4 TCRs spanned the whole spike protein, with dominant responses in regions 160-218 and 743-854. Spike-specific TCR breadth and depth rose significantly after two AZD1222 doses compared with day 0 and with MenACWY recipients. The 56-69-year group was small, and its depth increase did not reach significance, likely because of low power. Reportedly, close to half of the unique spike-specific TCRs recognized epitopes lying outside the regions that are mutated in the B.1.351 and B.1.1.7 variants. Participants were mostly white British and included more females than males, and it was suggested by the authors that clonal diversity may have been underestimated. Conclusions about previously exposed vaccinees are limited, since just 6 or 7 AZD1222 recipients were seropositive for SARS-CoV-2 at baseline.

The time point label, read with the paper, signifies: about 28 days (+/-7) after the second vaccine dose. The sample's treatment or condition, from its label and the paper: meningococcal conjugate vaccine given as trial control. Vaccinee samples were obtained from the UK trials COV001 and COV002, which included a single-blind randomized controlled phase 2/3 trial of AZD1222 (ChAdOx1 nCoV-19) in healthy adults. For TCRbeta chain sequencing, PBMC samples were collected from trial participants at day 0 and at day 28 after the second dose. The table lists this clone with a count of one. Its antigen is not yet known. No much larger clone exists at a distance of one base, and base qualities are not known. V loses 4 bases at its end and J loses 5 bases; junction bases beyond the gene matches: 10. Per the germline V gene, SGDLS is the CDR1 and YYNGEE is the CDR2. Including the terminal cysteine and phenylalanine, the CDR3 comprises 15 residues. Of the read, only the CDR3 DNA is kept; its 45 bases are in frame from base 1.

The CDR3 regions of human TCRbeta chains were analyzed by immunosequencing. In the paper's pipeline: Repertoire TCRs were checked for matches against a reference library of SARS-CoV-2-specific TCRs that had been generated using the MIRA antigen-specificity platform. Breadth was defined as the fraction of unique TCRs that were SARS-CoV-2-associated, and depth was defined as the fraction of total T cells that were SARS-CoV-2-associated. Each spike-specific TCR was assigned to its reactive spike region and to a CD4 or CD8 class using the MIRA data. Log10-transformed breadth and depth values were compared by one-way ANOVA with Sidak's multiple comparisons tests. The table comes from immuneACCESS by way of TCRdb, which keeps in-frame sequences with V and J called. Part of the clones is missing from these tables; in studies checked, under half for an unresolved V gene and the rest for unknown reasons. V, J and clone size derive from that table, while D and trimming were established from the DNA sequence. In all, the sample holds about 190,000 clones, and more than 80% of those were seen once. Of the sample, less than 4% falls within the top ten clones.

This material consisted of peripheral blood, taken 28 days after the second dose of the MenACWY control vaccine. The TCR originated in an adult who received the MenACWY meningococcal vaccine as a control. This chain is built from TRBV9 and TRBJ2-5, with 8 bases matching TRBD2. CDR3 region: CASSSQREREETQYF. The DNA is TGTGCCAGCAGCTCGCAGCGGGAGCGTGAGGAGACCCAGTACTTC.